These T cell receptor beta chains were read from a single sample in a study of blood T cells in healthy people across ages. Each CDR3 protein is one row after TCRdb ran MiXCR on the 5' RACE reads. The sample has 710,000 or so distinct CDR3 sequences, approximately 30% seen once. The sequencing sample was made of blood. All receptors derive from a woman aged 80 or over in good health. CDR3s include the opening cysteine and the closing phenylalanine or tryptophan. The D gene is left open where the match is weak. Clone size is not always given. Where it is, it says once, few, many or a class for expanded clones.

cdr3_nt cdr3_aa j_call clone_size v_call d_call
TGTGCCAGCAGTGGGGGAACAGGGGCTAACTATGGCTACACCTTC CASSGGTGANYGYTF TRBJ1-2 many TRBV12-3/TRBV12-4 TRBD1
TGTGCCAGCAGTGACCCAGGACCAAGGGGCTATGGCTACACCTTC CASSDPGPRGYGYTF TRBJ1-2 few TRBV6-1 .
TGTGCCTGGAGTGCCCAGCTGCAAGAGACCCAGTACTTC CAWSAQLQETQYF TRBJ2-5 many TRBV30 .
TGTGCCAGCAGTGAGGGGCGACGCGGTGAGCAGTTCTTC CASSEGRRGEQFF TRBJ2-1 many TRBV6-2/TRBV6-3 .
TGTGCCACCAGTGATTTTAGGGGGAACGGCTACGAGCAGTACTTC CATSDFRGNGYEQYF TRBJ2-7 once TRBV24-1 .
TGTGCCAGCAGCCAGTCTTCGGGACAGGAAGATGGCTACACCTTC CASSQSSGQEDGYTF TRBJ1-2 many TRBV4-2 TRBD1
TGTGCCAGCAGTGAATTCGCTGGGACAGGAAACACAGATACGCAGTATTTT CASSEFAGTGNTDTQYF TRBJ2-3 many TRBV25-1 TRBD1
TGTGCCAGCTCGTTTCGGGACAGCCAAGCCTCCACAGATACGCAGTATTTT CASSFRDSQASTDTQYF TRBJ2-3 many TRBV18 TRBD1
TGTGCCAGCAGTCAACGTGAAGCTTTCTTT CASSQREAFF TRBJ1-1 many TRBV7-2 .
TGTGCCAGCAGTTTCTCACCGAACACTGAAGCTTTCTTT CASSFSPNTEAFF TRBJ1-1 . TRBV2 .
TGTGCCAGCAGCGCCAGAGCGTCGCTGGCGAACACCGGGGAGCTGTTTTTT CASSARASLANTGELFF TRBJ2-2 . TRBV28 .
TGTGCCTGGAGTGTCGGACTAGCGGGAGCCTACGAGCAGTACTTC CAWSVGLAGAYEQYF TRBJ2-7 . TRBV30 TRBD2
TGCAGTGCTAAGGGATCCGATAGAGGATCACCCCTCCACTTT CSAKGSDRGSPLHF TRBJ1-6 many TRBV20-1 .
TGTGCCAGCAGCTTGAATCGGGGCTCTGCCCGTAGCAATCAGCCCCAGCATTTT CASSLNRGSARSNQPQHF TRBJ1-5 many TRBV5-6 .
TGCAGTGCTAGAAACAGCGGGGGGGCAAACGAGCAGTACTTC CSARNSGGANEQYF TRBJ2-7 many TRBV20-1 TRBD2
TGTGCCAGCAGCCATAGCGGGGGGAACACCGGGGAGCTGTTTTTT CASSHSGGNTGELFF TRBJ2-2 many TRBV11-1 TRBD2
TGTGCCAGCAGCCAGAACCCGGGACAGGGGAATGAAAAACTGTTTTTT CASSQNPGQGNEKLFF TRBJ1-4 many TRBV4-2 TRBD1
TGTGCCAGCAGCCAAGATTGGGGGACGGAGGAGACCCAGTACTTC CASSQDWGTEETQYF TRBJ2-5 . TRBV3-1 .
TGTGCCAGCAGCTTACGCCGGGCTCCGGGAGAAGCTTTCTTT CASSLRRAPGEAFF TRBJ1-1 many TRBV7-2 .
TGTGCCAGCAGCGTGGCACGGGGGACCTACACTGAAGCTTTCTTT CASSVARGTYTEAFF TRBJ1-1 few TRBV28 .
TGTGCCAGCAGCTTAGGCGGGACAGGGAGCAACGAGCAGTACTTC CASSLGGTGSNEQYF TRBJ2-7 many TRBV7-6 TRBD1
TGTGCCAGCAGCTCCGACCCCCGCCAGGGGGTTGCCTACGAGCAGTACTTC CASSSDPRQGVAYEQYF TRBJ2-7 many TRBV11-2 TRBD1
TGTGCCAGCAGTGCGGACAGGAATAACAATCAGCCCCAGCATTTT CASSADRNNNQPQHF TRBJ1-5 few TRBV2 TRBD1
TGCAGTGCTTCTTCCACACAGGGGGAGCAGTTCTTC CSASSTQGEQFF TRBJ2-1 many TRBV20-1 TRBD1
TGCAGTGCTAGGGGGGAGACAGGAAGCGAGCAGTACTTC CSARGETGSEQYF TRBJ2-7 . TRBV20-1 .
TGTGCCAGCAGTGGGCGGTCCGCGCTTCGGGGGGCCAACGTCCTGACTTTC CASSGRSALRGANVLTF TRBJ2-6 . TRBV5-6 .